A selection of T cell receptor beta chains follows, all from one sample in a study of cytomegalovirus exposure and HLA in healthy donors. The table came from immunoSEQ multiplex PCR; TCRdb's copy has only in-frame clones and leaves some out. The top ten clones hold over 3% of a sample with some 150,000 clones, about 89% of them seen once. Sequencing used PBMCs. The receptors here all came from a woman aged 18-29 years in good health and CMV-seropositive. Each CDR3 is given with its conserved first and last residue.

j_call v_call cdr3_length cdr3_aa
TRBJ1-2 TRBV6-5 15 CASSSLRGTTGGYTF
TRBJ2-1 TRBV7-9 15 CASSLAGAGGSEQFF
TRBJ2-1 TRBV5-1 13 CASSLSGSNEQFF
TRBJ2-2 TRBV25-1 14 CASSLTSAAGELFF
TRBJ2-7 TRBV5-6 15 CASSDLQGASYEQYF
TRBJ2-2 TRBV11-2 15 CASSLLPRGTGELFF
TRBJ2-3 TRBV27 14 CASKEREYSDTQYF
TRBJ2-6 TRBV5-1 14 CASRSVSGANVLTF
TRBJ1-2 TRBV5-8 20 CASSPIHERGRMRGFYGYTF
TRBJ2-2 TRBV5-1 20 CASSLAPLAGPRLDTGELFF
TRBJ2-5 TRBV11-3 12 CASSPYQETQYF
TRBJ2-3 TRBV7-9 14 CASSSLAGTDTQYF
TRBJ2-7 TRBV30 14 CAWRTTGGSYEQYF
TRBJ2-6 TRBV7-3 16 CATPGEGNSGANVLTF
TRBJ2-7 TRBV6-1 14 CASATSGSRYEQYF
TRBJ2-2 TRBV7-2 17 CASSPTRTGMNTGELFF
TRBJ2-1 TRBV19 19 CASSSGLGLAGGADNEQFF
TRBJ1-2 TRBV19 14 CASSKGQGIGGYTF
TRBJ2-7 TRBV11-3 15 CASSSPRQGAHEQYF
TRBJ2-7 TRBV6-6 15 CASSYSKLGLDEQYF
TRBJ2-7 TRBV11-1 12 CASSRQGYEQYF
TRBJ2-2 TRBV4-1 14 CASSQDRGAGELFF
TRBJ1-2 TRBV9 15 CASSVEGRVGYGYTF
TRBJ2-2 TRBV4-2 17 CASSQGLAAGNTGELFF
TRBJ2-7 TRBV5-1 16 CASSLAGLAGTYEQYF
TRBJ1-1 TRBV7-2 18 CASSLRAGGADMNTEAFF
TRBJ2-7 TRBV27 14 CASSGAGGPYEQYF
TRBJ1-4 TRBV6-5 16 CASSYSAAPTNEKLFF
TRBJ1-5 TRBV2 15 CASSDSENSNQPQHF
TRBJ2-7 TRBV2 15 CASSRQAIRDYEQYF
TRBJ2-2 TRBV5-1 16 CASRPVMTVNTGELFF
TRBJ2-7 TRBV13 14 CASSRTSGTYEQYF
TRBJ1-2 TRBV30 15 CAWSPRGGERGGYTF
TRBJ1-1 TRBV5-4 13 CASSLEGPTEAFF
TRBJ2-7 TRBV2 13 CASSGPGGQGPYF
TRBJ2-7 TRBV19 13 CASSIDRGSGQYF
TRBJ2-5 TRBV4-2 14 CASSPGTSVETQYF
TRBJ2-7 TRBV7-6 16 CASSPGLAGNSYEQYF
TRBJ2-1 TRBV6-1 14 CASSGAGSYNEQFF
TRBJ2-4 TRBV25-1 12 CASSIQGYIQYF
TRBJ2-2 TRBV28 14 CASAAPSNTGELFF
TRBJ1-1 TRBV9 15 CASSTRGAENTEAFF
TRBJ2-3 TRBV7-3 15 CASSLSCRGTDTQYF
TRBJ2-7 TRBV19 15 CASSIEQGTVYEQYF
TRBJ1-1 TRBV30 16 CAWSPPRTGRFTEAFF
TRBJ2-1 TRBV6-5 11 CASSSRGQWFF
TRBJ2-5 TRBV28 14 CASNLGGSQETQYF
TRBJ2-3 TRBV11-3 14 CASSRRTSIDTQYF
TRBJ1-5 TRBV28 15 CASSLPSTGNQPQHF
TRBJ1-1 TRBV29-1 13 CSVEWGLGTEAFF
TRBJ1-3 TRBV2 14 CASSGDRAGNTIYF
TRBJ1-2 TRBV6-1 13 CASSEGENYGYTF